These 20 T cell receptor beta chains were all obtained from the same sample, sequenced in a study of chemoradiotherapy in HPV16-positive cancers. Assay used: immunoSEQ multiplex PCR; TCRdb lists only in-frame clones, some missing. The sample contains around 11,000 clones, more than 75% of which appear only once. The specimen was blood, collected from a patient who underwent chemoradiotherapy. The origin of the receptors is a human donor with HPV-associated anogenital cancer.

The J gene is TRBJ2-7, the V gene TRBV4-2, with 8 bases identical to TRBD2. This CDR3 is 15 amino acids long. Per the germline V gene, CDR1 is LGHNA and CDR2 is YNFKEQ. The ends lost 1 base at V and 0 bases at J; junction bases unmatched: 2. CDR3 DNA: TGTGCCAGCAGCCAAGCACGGGGGGGCTCCTACGAGCAGTACTTC. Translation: CASSQARGGSYEQYF.

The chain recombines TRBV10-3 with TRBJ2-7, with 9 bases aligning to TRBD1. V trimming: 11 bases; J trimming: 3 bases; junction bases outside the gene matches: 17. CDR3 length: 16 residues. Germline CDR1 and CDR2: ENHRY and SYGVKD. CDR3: CASWDRDEKPGYEQYF. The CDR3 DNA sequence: TGTGCCTCCTGGGACAGGGATGAGAAACCAGGCTACGAGCAGTACTTC.

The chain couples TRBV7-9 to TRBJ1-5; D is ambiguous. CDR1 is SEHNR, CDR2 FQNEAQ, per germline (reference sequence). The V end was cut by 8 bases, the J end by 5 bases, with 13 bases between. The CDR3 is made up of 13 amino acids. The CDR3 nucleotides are TGTGCCAGCGCTCCGGGCCCTGATCAGCCCCAGCATTTT. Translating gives CASAPGPDQPQHF.

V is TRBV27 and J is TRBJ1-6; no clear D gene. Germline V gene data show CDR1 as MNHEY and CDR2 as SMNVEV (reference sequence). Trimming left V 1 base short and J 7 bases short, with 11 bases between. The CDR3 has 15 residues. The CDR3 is CASSLFKGWNSPLHF. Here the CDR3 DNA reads TGTGCCAGCAGTTTATTCAAGGGATGGAATTCACCCCTCCACTTT.

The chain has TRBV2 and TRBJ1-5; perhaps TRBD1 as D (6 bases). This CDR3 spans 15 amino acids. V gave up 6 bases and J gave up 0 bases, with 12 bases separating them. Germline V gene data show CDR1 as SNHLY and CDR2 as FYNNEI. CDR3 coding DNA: TGTGCCAGCAGGTGGACAGATTATAGCAATCAGCCCCAGCATTTT. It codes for CASRWTDYSNQPQHF. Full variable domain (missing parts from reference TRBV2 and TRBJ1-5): EPEVTQTPSHQVTQMGQEVILRCVPISNHLYFYWYRQILGQKVEFLVSFYNNEISEKSEIFDDQFSVERPDGSNFTLKIRSTKLEDSAMYFCASRWTDYSNQPQHFGDGTRLSIL.

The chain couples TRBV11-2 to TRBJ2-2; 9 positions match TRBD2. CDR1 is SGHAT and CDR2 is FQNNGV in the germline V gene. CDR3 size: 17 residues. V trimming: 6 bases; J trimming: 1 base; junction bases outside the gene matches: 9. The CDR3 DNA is TGTGCCAGCAGTCCTTACGGTAGCGGGGGGAACACCGGGGAGCTGTTTTTT. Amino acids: CASSPYGSGGNTGELFF.

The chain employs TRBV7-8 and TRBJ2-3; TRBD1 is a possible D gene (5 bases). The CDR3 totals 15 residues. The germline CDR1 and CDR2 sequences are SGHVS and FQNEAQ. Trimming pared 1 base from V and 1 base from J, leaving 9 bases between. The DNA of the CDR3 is TGTGCCAGCAGCTTAGGCGTCAGGGGCACAGATACGCAGTATTTT. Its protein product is CASSLGVRGTDTQYF.

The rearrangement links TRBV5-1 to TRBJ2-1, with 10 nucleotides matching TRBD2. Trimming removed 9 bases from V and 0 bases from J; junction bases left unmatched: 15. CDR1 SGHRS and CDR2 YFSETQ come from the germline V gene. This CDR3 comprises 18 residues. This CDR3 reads CAILSGGSLTSSYNEQFF. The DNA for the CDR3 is TGCGCCATTCTTAGCGGGGGGTCTTTAACCTCCTCCTACAATGAGCAGTTCTTC. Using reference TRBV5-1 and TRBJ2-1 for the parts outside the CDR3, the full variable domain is KAGVTQTPRYLIKTRGQQVTLSCSPISGHRSVSWYQQTPGQGLQFLFEYFSETQRNKGNFPGRFSGRQFSNSRSEMNVSTLELGDSALYLCAILSGGSLTSSYNEQFFGPGTRLTVL.

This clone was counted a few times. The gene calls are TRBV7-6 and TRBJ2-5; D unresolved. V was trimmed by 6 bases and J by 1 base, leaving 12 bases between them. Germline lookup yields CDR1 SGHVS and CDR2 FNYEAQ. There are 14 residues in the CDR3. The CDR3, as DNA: TGTGCCAGCAGACTGACGGTTAGCCAAGAGACCCAGTACTTC. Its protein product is CASRLTVSQETQYF.

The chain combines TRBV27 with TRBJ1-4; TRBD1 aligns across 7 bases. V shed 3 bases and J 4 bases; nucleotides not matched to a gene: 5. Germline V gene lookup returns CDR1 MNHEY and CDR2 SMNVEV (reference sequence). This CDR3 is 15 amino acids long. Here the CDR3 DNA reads TGTGCCAGCAGTTTGTCGGGACAGCATAATGAAAAACTGTTTTTT. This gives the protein CASSLSGQHNEKLFF.

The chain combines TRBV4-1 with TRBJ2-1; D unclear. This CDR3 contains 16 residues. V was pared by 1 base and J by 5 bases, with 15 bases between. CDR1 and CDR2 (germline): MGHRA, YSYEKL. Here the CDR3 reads CASSQGFLVVDNEQFF. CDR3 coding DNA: TGCGCCAGCAGCCAAGGGTTCCTAGTCGTTGACAATGAGCAGTTCTTC.

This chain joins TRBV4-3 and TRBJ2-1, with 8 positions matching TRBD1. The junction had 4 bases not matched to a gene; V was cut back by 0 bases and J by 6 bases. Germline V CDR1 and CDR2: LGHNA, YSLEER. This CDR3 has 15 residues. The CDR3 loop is CASSQDRGQGNEQFF. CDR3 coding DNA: TGCGCCAGCAGCCAAGACAGGGGGCAGGGCAATGAGCAGTTCTTC.

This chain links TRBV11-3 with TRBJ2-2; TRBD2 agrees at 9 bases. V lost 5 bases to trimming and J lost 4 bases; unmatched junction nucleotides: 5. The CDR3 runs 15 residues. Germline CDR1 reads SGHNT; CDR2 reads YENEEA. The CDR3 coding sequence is TGTGCCAGCAGCGCTAGCGGGGTGAGCACCGGGGAGCTGTTTTTT. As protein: CASSASGVSTGELFF. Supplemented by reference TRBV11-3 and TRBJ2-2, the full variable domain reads EAGVVQSPRYKIIEKKQPVAFWCNPISGHNTLYWYLQNLGQGPELLIRYENEEAVDDSQLPKDRFSAERLKGVDSTLKIQPAELGDSAVYLCASSASGVSTGELFFGEGSRLTVL.

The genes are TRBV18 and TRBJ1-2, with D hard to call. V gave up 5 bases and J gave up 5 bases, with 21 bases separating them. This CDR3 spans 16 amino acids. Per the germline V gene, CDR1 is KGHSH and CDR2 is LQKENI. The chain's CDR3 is CASSISRAGGGYGYTF. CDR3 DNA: TGTGCCAGCTCAATATCTCGGGCAGGCGGAGGGTATGGCTACACCTTC.

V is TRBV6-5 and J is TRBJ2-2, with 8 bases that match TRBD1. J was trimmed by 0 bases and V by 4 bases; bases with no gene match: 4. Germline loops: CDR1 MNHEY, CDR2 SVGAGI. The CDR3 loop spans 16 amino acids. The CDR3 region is CASSFLDRANTGELFF. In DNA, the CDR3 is TGTGCCAGCAGTTTCCTGGACAGGGCGAACACCGGGGAGCTGTTTTTT.

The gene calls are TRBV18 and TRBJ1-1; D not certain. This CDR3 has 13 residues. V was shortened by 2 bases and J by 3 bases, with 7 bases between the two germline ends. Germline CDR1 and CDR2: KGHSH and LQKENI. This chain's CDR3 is CASSPGVDTEAFF. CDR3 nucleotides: TGTGCCAGCTCACCAGGGGTGGACACTGAAGCTTTCTTT.

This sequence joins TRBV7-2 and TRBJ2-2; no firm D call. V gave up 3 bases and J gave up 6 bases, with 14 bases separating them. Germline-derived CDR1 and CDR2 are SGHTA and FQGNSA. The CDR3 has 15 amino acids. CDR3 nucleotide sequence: TGTGCCAGCAGCTTCCTGCAAGTTGGATCCGGGGAGCTGTTTTTT. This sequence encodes CASSFLQVGSGELFF.

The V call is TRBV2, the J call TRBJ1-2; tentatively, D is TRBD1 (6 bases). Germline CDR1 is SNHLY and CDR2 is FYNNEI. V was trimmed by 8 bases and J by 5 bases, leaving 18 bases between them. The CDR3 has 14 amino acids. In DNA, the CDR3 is TGTGCCAGCGCCCCGCGGGGTACAGGGTATGGCTACACCTTC. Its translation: CASAPRGTGYGYTF. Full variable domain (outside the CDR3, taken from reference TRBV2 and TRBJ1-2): EPEVTQTPSHQVTQMGQEVILRCVPISNHLYFYWYRQILGQKVEFLVSFYNNEISEKSEIFDDQFSVERPDGSNFTLKIRSTKLEDSAMYFCASAPRGTGYGYTFGSGTRLTVV.

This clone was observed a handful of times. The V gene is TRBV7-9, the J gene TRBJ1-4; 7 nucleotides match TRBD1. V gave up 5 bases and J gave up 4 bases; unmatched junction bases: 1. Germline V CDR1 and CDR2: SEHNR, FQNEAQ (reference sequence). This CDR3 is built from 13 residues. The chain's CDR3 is CASSRDSNEKLFF. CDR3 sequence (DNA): TGTGCCAGCAGCCGGGACAGTAATGAAAAACTGTTTTTT. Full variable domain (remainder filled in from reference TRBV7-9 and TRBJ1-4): DTGVSQNPRHKITKRGQNVTFRCDPISEHNRLYWYRQTLGQGPEFLTYFQNEAQLEKSRLLSDRFSAERPKGSFSTLEIQRTEQGDSAMYLCASSRDSNEKLFFGSGTQLSVL.

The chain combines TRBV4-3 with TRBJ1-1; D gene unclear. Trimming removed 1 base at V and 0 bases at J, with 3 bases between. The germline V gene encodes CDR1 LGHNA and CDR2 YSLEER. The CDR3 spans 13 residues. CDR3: CASSQVLNTEAFF. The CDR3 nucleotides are TGCGCCAGCAGCCAAGTGCTGAACACTGAAGCTTTCTTT.